A single T cell receptor (beta chain) is shown here with its context. The antigen is unknown. The V and J ends lost 4 bases and 6 bases, in that order; junction bases with no gene match: 5. The CDR3 sequence is 13 residues long. From germline, CDR1 is MGHRA and CDR2 YSYEKL. The data were produced by immunoSEQ multiplex PCR, yet TCRdb's version contains in-frame clones alone and is incomplete. The sample contains around 72,000 clones, 65% to 85% of which appear only once. The source of the sample is a study of OX40 agonist ivuxolimab in advanced cancers. Regarding the study as a whole: At 0.1 to 3.0 mg/kg, CD4+ and CD8+ blood T cells expanded clonally by week 6.

The sequence was collected from an adult with an advanced solid tumor such as melanoma, head and neck, liver or kidney cancer. Sample: CD4+ or CD8+ T cells sorted from blood, taken in a trial of the OX40 agonist ivuxolimab. The chain carries TRBV4-1 and TRBJ1-1; 7 nucleotides align to TRBD1. CDR3 sequence: CASSPTGVSEAFF. Written as DNA, the CDR3 is TGCGCCAGCAGCCCCACAGGGGTCTCTGAAGCTTTCTTT.